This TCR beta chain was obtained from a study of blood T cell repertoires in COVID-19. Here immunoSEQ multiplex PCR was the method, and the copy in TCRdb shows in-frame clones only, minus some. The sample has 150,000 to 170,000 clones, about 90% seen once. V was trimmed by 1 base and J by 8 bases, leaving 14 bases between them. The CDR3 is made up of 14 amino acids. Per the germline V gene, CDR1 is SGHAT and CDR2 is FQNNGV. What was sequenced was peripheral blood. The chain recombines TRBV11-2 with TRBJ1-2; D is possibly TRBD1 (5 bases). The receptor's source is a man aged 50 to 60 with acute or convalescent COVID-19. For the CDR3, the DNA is TGTGCCAGCAGCTTAGCCAGGGTTGATCAGGGCTACACCTTC. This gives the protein CASSLARVDQGYTF.